The rows below give T cell receptor beta chains drawn from one sample of a study of STAT5B mutations in CD4+ large granular lymphocyte leukemia. The repertoire was sequenced with immunoSEQ multiplex PCR; TCRdb's copy has only in-frame clones and lacks some. The sample contains roughly 38,000 clones, around 80% of which appear only once. Sequencing was carried out using CD4+ T cells from blood buffy coats. The receptors derive from a human donor in good health. Both conserved end residues are trimmed from each CDR3.

TRBV5-1,TRBJ1-1,ASSLGTTNTEAF
TRBV5-8,TRBJ1-2,ASSLANPYGYT
TRBV11-2,TRBJ2-3,ASSSGDTQY
TRBV6-4,TRBJ1-6,ASSALGRDNSPLH
TRBV10-1,TRBJ1-4,ASDPSTACNEKLF
TRBV19,TRBJ1-2,ASSIVGTESNYGYT
TRBV21-1,TRBJ2-5,ASSNQLQGVGVTQY
TRBV11-2,TRBJ2-5,ASSLDRASGPTQY
TRBV29-1,TRBJ2-3,SGGLAGGRFLTDTQY
TRBV6-4,TRBJ2-7,ASSDSGPGQGVYEQY
TRBV5-1,TRBJ2-1,ASSWGTSGNYNEQF